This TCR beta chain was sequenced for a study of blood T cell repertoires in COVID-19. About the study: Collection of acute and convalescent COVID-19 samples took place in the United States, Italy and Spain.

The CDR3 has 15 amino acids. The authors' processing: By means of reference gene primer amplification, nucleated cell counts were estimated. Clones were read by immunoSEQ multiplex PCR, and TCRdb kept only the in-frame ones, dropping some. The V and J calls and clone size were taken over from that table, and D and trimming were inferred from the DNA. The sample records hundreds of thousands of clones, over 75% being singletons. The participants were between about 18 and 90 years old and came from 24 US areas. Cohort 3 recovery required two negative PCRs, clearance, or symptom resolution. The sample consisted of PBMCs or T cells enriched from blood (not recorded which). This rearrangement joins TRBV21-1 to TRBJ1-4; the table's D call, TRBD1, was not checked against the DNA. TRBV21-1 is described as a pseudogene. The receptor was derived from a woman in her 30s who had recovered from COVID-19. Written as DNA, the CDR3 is TGTGCCAGCAGCAAAGTCGCAGCAACTAATGAAAAACTGTTTTTT. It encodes CASSKVAATNEKLFF.